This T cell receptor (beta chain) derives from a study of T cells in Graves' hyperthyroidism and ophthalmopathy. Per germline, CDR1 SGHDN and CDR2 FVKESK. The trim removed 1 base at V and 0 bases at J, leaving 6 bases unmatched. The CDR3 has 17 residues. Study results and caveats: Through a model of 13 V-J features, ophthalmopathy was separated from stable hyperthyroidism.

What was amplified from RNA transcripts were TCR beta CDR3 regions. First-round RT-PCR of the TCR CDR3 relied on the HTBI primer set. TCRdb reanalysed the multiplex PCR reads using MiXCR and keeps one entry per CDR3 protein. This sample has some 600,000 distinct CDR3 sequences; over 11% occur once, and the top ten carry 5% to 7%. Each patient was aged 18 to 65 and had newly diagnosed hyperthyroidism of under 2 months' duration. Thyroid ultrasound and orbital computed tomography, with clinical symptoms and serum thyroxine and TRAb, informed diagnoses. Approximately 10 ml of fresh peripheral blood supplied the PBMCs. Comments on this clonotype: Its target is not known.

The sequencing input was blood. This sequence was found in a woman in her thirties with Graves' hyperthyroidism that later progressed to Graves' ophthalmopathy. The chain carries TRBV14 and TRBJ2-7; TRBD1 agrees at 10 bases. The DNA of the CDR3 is TGTGCCAGCAGCCAAGGGACAGGGGGGACCCACTCCTACGAGCAGTACTTC. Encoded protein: CASSQGTGGTHSYEQYF.